This T cell receptor (beta chain) was identified in a study of CD8 T cells in ankylosing spondylitis. Study results and caveats: Typical of ankylosing spondylitis blood, it appeared, was a TCR beta motif of 7 or 8 highly homologous variants. Researchers reportedly found disease-linked clones significantly enriched in matched ankylosing spondylitis synovial fluid.

Remarks on this clonotype: Its specificity is unknown.

TCRdb used MiXCR to reprocess the 5' RACE reads, holding one entry per CDR3 protein. The sample contains approximately 540,000 distinct CDR3 sequences, approximately 12% of which appear only once. Germline V CDR1 and CDR2: SGHAT, FQNNGV. This CDR3 has 15 amino acids. V gave up 5 bases and J gave up 7 bases; unmatched junction bases: 12. The TCR originated in a male donor with ankylosing spondylitis. The sample consisted of blood, either unsorted or a sorted T cell fraction (not recorded which). This chain connects TRBV11-2 to TRBJ2-5; 8 bases agree with TRBD1. CDR3 coding DNA: TGTGCCAGCAGCCCCACAGGGGGGACTTCAGGGACCCAGTACTTC. Its protein product is CASSPTGGTSGTQYF.